This passage covers 25 T cell receptor beta chains from one sample sequenced in a study of Graves' ophthalmopathy and Graves' hyperthyroidism. Amplified TCR beta CDR3 regions were obtained using RNA transcripts as template. RT-PCR with HTBI primers came first, then second-round multiplex PCR. TCRdb fed the multiplex PCR reads into MiXCR, producing one record per CDR3 protein. This sample has around 1.1 million distinct CDR3 sequences; 36% occur once, and the top ten carry approximately 10%. The sequenced sample was peripheral blood or thyroid tissue (not recorded which). The receptors were gathered from an adult man with Graves' hyperthyroidism.

This clonotype has a count of ten or more. The rearrangement uses TRBV29-1 and TRBJ2-7; D remains ambiguous. This CDR3 spans 14 amino acids. V gave up 2 bases and J gave up 3 bases, with 14 bases separating them. The germline CDR1 and CDR2 sequences are SQVTM and ANQGSEA. CDR3 protein: CSVESASWGYEQYF. The CDR3 region has the DNA TGCAGCGTTGAATCGGCTAGTTGGGGCTACGAGCAGTACTTC.

In this sample, this clonotype turned up a few times. The chain has TRBV10-3 and TRBJ1-1; D uncertain. In germline, CDR1 is ENHRY, CDR2 SYGVKD. Trimming took off 10 bases at V and 0 bases at J, with 9 bases between the two ends. This CDR3 region has 12 residues. The CDR3 is CATSGMNTEAFF. The CDR3 DNA sequence: TGTGCCACCTCTGGCATGAACACTGAAGCTTTCTTT.

This rearrangement joins TRBV20-1 to TRBJ1-5; TRBD1 is a possible D gene (6 bases). Germline V gene sequence: CDR1 DFQATT, CDR2 SNEGSKA (reference sequence). The CDR3 totals 15 residues. V gave up 3 bases and J gave up 2 bases, with 14 bases separating them. The CDR3 loop is CSARGLGAGNQPQHF. In DNA, the CDR3 is TGCAGTGCTAGGGGCTTGGGGGCGGGCAATCAGCCCCAGCATTTT.

This clonotype was seen repeatedly, ten times or more. The chain is built from TRBV10-3 and TRBJ2-7; no definite D call. CDR1 ENHRY and CDR2 SYGVKD come from the germline V gene. The CDR3 is made up of 12 amino acids. Trimming pared 5 bases from V and 1 base from J, leaving 6 bases between. The CDR3 spells CAISSRSYEQYF. The CDR3 DNA follows: TGTGCCATCAGTTCCAGGTCCTACGAGCAGTACTTC.

The V gene is TRBV6-6, the J gene TRBJ2-2; 8 nucleotides match TRBD1. This CDR3 has 17 amino acids. Germline lookup yields CDR1 MNHNY and CDR2 SVGAGI (reference sequence). The J segment lost 5 bases and the V segment lost 5 bases, leaving 13 bases of the junction unmatched. The DNA for the CDR3 is TGTGCCAGCAGTCCTACTAACAGGGGGTTGAAGACCGGGGAGCTGTTTTTT. Amino acids: CASSPTNRGLKTGELFF.

This clonotype was seen many times. V gene TRBV7-2 combines with J gene TRBJ2-7; possible D gene TRBD1, 6 bases. V lost 3 bases and J 1 base, leaving 13 bases between the germline ends. Per the germline V gene, CDR1 is SGHTA and CDR2 is FQGNSA. The CDR3 totals 15 residues. CDR3 coding DNA: TGTGCCAGCAGCTTCCGTCCCGGGACATCCTACGAGCAGTACTTC. This translates into CASSFRPGTSYEQYF.

This clonotype was detected ten times or more. The chain couples TRBV13 to TRBJ1-2; TRBD1 is a possible D gene (5 bases). V was pared by 5 bases and J by 4 bases, with 14 bases between. This CDR3 is 14 amino acids long. From germline, CDR1 is PRHDT and CDR2 FYEKMQ (reference sequence). CDR3 nucleotides: TGTGCCAGCAGCCGAGAACAGGTTCCCTATGGCTACACCTTC. This sequence encodes CASSREQVPYGYTF. The full variable domain, completed using reference TRBV13 and TRBJ1-2, is AAGVIQSPRHLIKEKRETATLKCYPIPRHDTVYWYQQGPGQDPQFLISFYEKMQSDKGSIPDRFSAQQFSDYHSELNMSSLELGDSALYFCASSREQVPYGYTFGSGTRLTVV.

Regarding this clonotype: A read error is possible here, since a much larger clone lies one base away. This chain joins TRBV7-9 and TRBJ1-4, with 8 bases matching TRBD1. There are 17 residues in the CDR3. Germline lookup yields CDR1 SEHNR and CDR2 FQNEAQ (reference sequence). J gave up 5 bases and V 5 bases, and 13 bases lay outside the gene matches. CDR3 DNA sequence: TGTGCCAGCAGCCACGGAGGACAGGGAGCCAGGAATGAAAAACTGTTTTTT. This gives the protein CASSHGGQGARNEKLFF.

This clonotype has ten or more counts. The genes are TRBV13 and TRBJ1-6; perhaps TRBD1 as D (6 bases). Deletions cut 5 bases from V and 5 bases from J, with 19 bases between. The CDR3 is made up of 17 amino acids. In germline, CDR1 is PRHDT, CDR2 FYEKMQ (reference sequence). In DNA, the CDR3 is TGTGCCAGCAGCGATACGGGACACGGGGAGAATAATTCACCCCTCCACTTT. This translates into CASSDTGHGENNSPLHF.

In this sample, this clonotype turned up many times. The V call is TRBV7-8, the J call TRBJ1-6, with TRBD1 identical over 10 bases. Trimming removed 1 base from V and 9 bases from J; junction bases left unmatched: 3. The CDR3 totals 15 residues. CDR1 and CDR2 (germline): SGHVS, FQNEAQ. The CDR3 loop is CASSLGGTGVSPLHF. CDR3 DNA: TGTGCCAGCAGCTTAGGGGGGACAGGGGTTTCACCCCTCCACTTT. The entire variable domain, with the rest obtained from reference TRBV7-8 and TRBJ1-6, is as follows: GAGVSQSPRYKVAKRGQDVALRCDPISGHVSLFWYQQALGQGPEFLTYFQNEAQLDKSGLPSDRFFAERPEGSVSTLKIQRTQQEDSAVYLCASSLGGTGVSPLHFGNGTRLTVT.

This clonotype was detected a few times. CDR3 DNA sequence: TGTGCCAGTGGGGACAGGCCCCTTTGGTATGGCTACACCTTC. It specifies CASGDRPLWYGYTF. The gene calls are TRBV12-3 or TRBV12-4 and TRBJ1-2; 8 bases align to TRBD1. With 9 bases clipped from V and 5 bases from J, the junction kept 11 bases outside the gene matches. The CDR3 has 14 amino acids.

This clonotype has just a few counts. One end of the junction varies from germline; a read error may be responsible. This rearrangement joins TRBV15 to TRBJ1-5, with D tentatively TRBD1 (5 bases). CDR3 length: 12 residues. CDR1 is LNHNV, CDR2 YYDKDF, per germline (reference sequence). The CDR3 sequence is CATGVGKQPQHF. Here the CDR3 DNA reads TGTGCCACGGGGGTTGGCAAACAGCCCCAGCATTTT.

This clonotype was detected a few times. The chain has TRBV28 and TRBJ1-2; D may be TRBD1 (5 bases). The germline V gene encodes CDR1 MDHEN and CDR2 SYDVKM. V dropped 2 bases and J dropped 4 bases, with 17 bases sitting between them. The CDR3 covers 16 residues. The CDR3: CASSLRRRTGSYGYTF. CDR3 in DNA: TGTGCCAGCAGTTTACGCAGACGAACAGGAAGCTATGGCTACACCTTC.

The sample holds many counts of this clonotype. The rearrangement links TRBV7-2 to TRBJ2-5, with a weak D call TRBD2 (6 bases). This CDR3 contains 13 residues. The germline CDR1 and CDR2 sequences are SGHTA and FQGNSA. With 5 bases removed from V and 5 bases from J, the gap between germline ends came to 12 bases. The CDR3 region is CASSVTSRETQYF. CDR3 DNA sequence: TGTGCCAGCAGCGTGACTAGTAGGGAGACCCAGTACTTC.

This clonotype was seen many times. The chain uses TRBV29-1 and TRBJ1-1, with TRBD1 matching over 7 bases. This CDR3 region has 14 residues. V was pared by 7 bases and J by 2 bases, with 10 bases of the junction left unmatched. Per germline, CDR1 SQVTM and CDR2 ANQGSEA. The CDR3 loop is CSARRGGGNTEAFF. The DNA of the CDR3 is TGCAGCGCACGACGAGGGGGCGGAAACACTGAAGCTTTCTTT. The full variable domain, with the rest looked up from reference TRBV29-1 and TRBJ1-1, is SAVISQKPSRDICQRGTSLTIQCQVDSQVTMMFWYRQQPGQSLTLIATANQGSEATYESGFVIDKFPISRPNLTFSTLTVSNMSPEDSSIYLCSARRGGGNTEAFFGQGTRLTVV.

The rearrangement uses TRBV25-1 and TRBJ1-2; 10 nucleotides line up with TRBD1. Germline CDR1 and CDR2: MGHDK and SYGVNS. The CDR3 sequence is 13 residues long. V lost 3 bases to trimming and J lost 7 bases; unmatched junction nucleotides: 2. CDR3: CASSETGGTGYTF. CDR3 nucleotides: TGTGCCAGCAGTGAGACAGGGGGCACTGGCTACACCTTC.

To note about this clonotype: Germline is not matched at one junction end, which may reflect a read error. The V gene is TRBV10-3, the J gene TRBJ2-7; D remains unclear. The germline V gene has CDR1 ENHRY and CDR2 SYGVKD. CDR3 size: 16 residues. The DNA for the CDR3 is TGTGCCATCAGTGCAGAATCACGGTCAGCTCCCTACGGGCAGTACTTC. It encodes CAISAESRSAPYGQYF.

The chain couples TRBV7-3 to TRBJ1-4; 10 bases agree with TRBD1. The CDR3 length is 16 residues. The ends lost 3 bases at V and 9 bases at J; junction bases unmatched: 10. Germline lookup yields CDR1 SGHTA and CDR2 FQGTGA. The CDR3 region is CASSLLRTGGGQKLFF. CDR3 nucleotides: TGTGCCAGCAGCTTGTTGCGGACAGGGGGGGGCCAAAAACTGTTTTTT.

This clonotype was recorded a few times. One base away lies a much larger clone, so this may be a sequencing read error. The chain recombines TRBV2 with TRBJ1-6; maybe TRBD1 (5 bases). Trimming removed 7 bases at V and 6 bases at J, with 13 bases between. The CDR3 runs 14 residues. Looked up from germline, CDR1 is SNHLY and CDR2 is FYNNEI. CDR3 coding DNA: TGTGCCAGCAAGGTGGGGAGGGGTAATTCACCCCTCCACTTT. It codes for CASKVGRGNSPLHF.

This clonotype was seen once. V usage is TRBV7-8 and J usage is TRBJ1-5; D gene unclear. Trimming removed 7 bases at V and 2 bases at J, with 9 bases between. CDR3 length equals 13 residues. Germline V gene data show CDR1 as SGHVS and CDR2 as FQNEAQ. CDR3 in DNA: TGTGCCAGCATCGAGAGTGGCAATCAGCCCCAGCATTTT. Translation gives CASIESGNQPQHF.

On this clonotype itself: The junction departs from the called germline gene at one end, perhaps through a read error. This chain joins TRBV7-2 and TRBJ1-1; D is unresolved. The CDR3 sequence is 13 residues long. Germline loops: CDR1 SGHTA, CDR2 FQGNSA. The CDR3 here is CASSQDWGTEAFF. As DNA, the CDR3 is TGCGCCAGCAGCCAAGACTGGGGCACTGAAGCTTTCTTT.

This clonotype was picked up many times. This chain connects TRBV19 to TRBJ1-5; 8 nucleotides align to TRBD1. V lost 5 bases, J lost 4 bases, and 7 bases stayed unmatched. The CDR3 is 15 residues long. CDR1 LNHDA and CDR2 SQIVND come from the germline V gene (reference sequence). The CDR3 DNA follows: TGTGCCAGTAGTGTTCTGGACAGGGCAAATCAGCCCCAGCATTTT. Protein product: CASSVLDRANQPQHF. Supplemented by reference TRBV19 and TRBJ1-5, the full variable domain reads DGGITQSPKYLFRKEGQNVTLSCEQNLNHDAMYWYRQDPGQGLRLIYYSQIVNDFQKGDIAEGYSVSREKKESFPLTVTSAQKNPTAFYLCASSVLDRANQPQHFGDGTRLSIL.

This clonotype showed up many times. The chain combines TRBV10-3 with TRBJ2-7; 7 bases align to TRBD1. Germline CDR1 reads ENHRY; CDR2 reads SYGVKD. The CDR3 extends over 13 amino acids. V shed 11 bases and J 1 base; nucleotides not matched to a gene: 8. The CDR3 region has the DNA TGTGCCTCGAGAGGACAGGATTCCTACGAGCAGTACTTC. Amino acids: CASRGQDSYEQYF.

This clonotype was counted at least ten times. This chain joins TRBV20-1 and TRBJ2-7; D ambiguous. The CDR3 spans 12 residues. Germline lookup yields CDR1 DFQATT and CDR2 SNEGSKA (reference sequence). V was pared by 5 bases and J by 4 bases, with 12 bases between. The CDR3 sequence is CSAWSSGYEQYF. DNA for the CDR3: TGCAGTGCTTGGTCCTCCGGGTACGAGCAGTACTTC.

This clonotype was observed many times. The chain recombines TRBV7-6 with TRBJ1-1; no firm D call. V was clipped by 0 bases and J by 5 bases, with 7 bases between them. This CDR3 is 13 amino acids long. Germline V gene data show CDR1 as SGHVS and CDR2 as FNYEAQ. The CDR3 here is CASSLAKGTEAFF. The CDR3, as DNA: TGTGCCAGCAGCTTAGCTAAAGGGACTGAAGCTTTCTTT.